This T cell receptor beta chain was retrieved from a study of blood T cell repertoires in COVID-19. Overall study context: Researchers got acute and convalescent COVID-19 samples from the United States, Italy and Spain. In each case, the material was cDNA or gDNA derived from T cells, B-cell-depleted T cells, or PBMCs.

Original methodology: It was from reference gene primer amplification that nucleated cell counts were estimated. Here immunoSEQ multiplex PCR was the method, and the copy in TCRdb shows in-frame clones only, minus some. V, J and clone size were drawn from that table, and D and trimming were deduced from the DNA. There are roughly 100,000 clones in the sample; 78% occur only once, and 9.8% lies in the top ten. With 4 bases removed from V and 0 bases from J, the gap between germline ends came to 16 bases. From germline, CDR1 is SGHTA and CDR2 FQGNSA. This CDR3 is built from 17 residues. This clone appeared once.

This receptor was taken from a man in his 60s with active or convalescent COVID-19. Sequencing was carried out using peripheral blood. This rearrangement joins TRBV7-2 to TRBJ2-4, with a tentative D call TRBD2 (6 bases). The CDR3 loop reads CASSSRVGTLAKNIQYF. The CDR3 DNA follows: TGTGCCAGCAGCTCTCGCGTGGGGACTTTAGCCAAAAACATTCAGTACTTC.